Presented here are 5 T cell receptor beta chains from one specimen sequenced in a study of T cells in Graves' hyperthyroidism and ophthalmopathy. Researchers took RNA transcripts and amplified the TCR beta CDR3 regions from them. The TCR CDR3 was amplified in a first-round RT-PCR using the HTBI primer set. In TCRdb, the multiplex PCR reads were re-called with MiXCR into one record per CDR3 protein. The top ten clones hold about a tenth of a sample with hundreds of thousands of distinct CDR3 sequences, less than 15% of them seen once. The sequencing input was blood. Source of these receptors: a woman between 18 and 29 years old with Graves' hyperthyroidism.

This clonotype came up a few times. Written as DNA, the CDR3 is TGTGCCAGCAGCCTGAGGCGGGAGGTAGCCGATGAGCAGTTCTTC. Amino acid sequence: CASSLRREVADEQFF. The chain combines TRBV11-1 with TRBJ2-1; 8 nucleotides align to TRBD2. V was clipped by 5 bases and J by 8 bases; unmatched bases: 11. Per the germline V gene, CDR1 is SGHAT and CDR2 is FQDESV (reference sequence). The CDR3 has 15 residues.

The chain couples TRBV7-2 to TRBJ1-2, with D uncertain. Germline V CDR1 and CDR2: SGHTA, FQGNSA. Trimming stripped 5 bases from V and 4 bases from J, with 11 bases between. The CDR3 totals 13 residues. The chain's CDR3 is CASSPGSGYGYTF. The CDR3 DNA reads as TGTGCCAGCAGCCCGGGATCTGGCTATGGCTACACCTTC. The full variable domain, with the rest looked up from reference TRBV7-2 and TRBJ1-2, is GAGVSQSPSNKVTEKGKDVELRCDPISGHTALYWYRQSLGQGLEFLIYFQGNSAPDKSGLPSDRFSAERTGGSVSTLTIQRTQQEDSAVYLCASSPGSGYGYTFGSGTRLTVV.

This chain uses TRBV24-1 with TRBJ2-6; TRBD1 aligns across 7 bases. The CDR3 sequence is 16 residues long. Germline V gene data show CDR1 as KGHDR and CDR2 as SFDVKD. V lost 4 bases and J lost 4; bases outside the gene matches: 6. The CDR3 DNA follows: TGTGCCACCAGTGACGCCACAGGGGAAGGGGCCAACGTCCTGACTTTC. It is translated as CATSDATGEGANVLTF.

In regard to this clonotype: This may stem from a read error, because a much larger clone lies one nucleotide away. The V gene is TRBV29-1, the J gene TRBJ2-1; no reliable D call. Looked up from germline, CDR1 is SQVTM and CDR2 is ANQGSEA. CDR3 length equals 14 residues. CDR3 coding DNA: TGCAGCGTTGATAACCAGGTGATGTACAATGAGCAGCTCTTC. Translated: CSVDNQVMYNEQLF.

This clonotype was counted at least ten times. V gene TRBV10-3 combines with J gene TRBJ1-1, with 8 bases lining up with TRBD1. V was pared by 6 bases and J by 9 bases, with 15 bases of the junction left unmatched. The CDR3 sequence is 15 residues long. CDR1 ENHRY and CDR2 SYGVKD come from the germline V gene. CDR3 protein: CAISDYDRGGVKAFF. The CDR3 DNA reads TGTGCCATCAGCGATTACGACAGGGGCGGCGTTAAAGCTTTCTTT.